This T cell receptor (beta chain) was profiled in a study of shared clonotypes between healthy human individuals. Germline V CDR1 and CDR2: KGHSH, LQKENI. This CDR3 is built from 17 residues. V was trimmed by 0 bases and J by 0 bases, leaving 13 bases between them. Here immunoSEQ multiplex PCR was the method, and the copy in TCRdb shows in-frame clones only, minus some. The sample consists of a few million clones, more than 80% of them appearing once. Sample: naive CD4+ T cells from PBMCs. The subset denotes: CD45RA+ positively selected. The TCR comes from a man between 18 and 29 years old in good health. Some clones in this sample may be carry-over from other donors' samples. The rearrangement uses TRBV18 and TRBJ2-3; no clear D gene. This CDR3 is CASSPPVLGPSTDTQYF. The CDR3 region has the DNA TGTGCCAGCTCACCACCGGTTTTGGGCCCTAGCACAGATACGCAGTATTTT.